This entry concerns a single T cell receptor beta chain. Its specificity is unknown. This sample is drawn from a study of cytomegalovirus exposure and HLA in healthy donors. For the study at large: Approximately 180 million T cells yielded more than 95 million unique TCR beta sequences, as an earlier analysis found. General study findings and limits: Several of the most significant clusters were apparently associated with common viral pathogens in a later analysis. Data from an earlier analysis indicated that most TCR beta V segments were productive either about 87% or about 30% of the time.

All the people who gave samples were healthy bone marrow donors. PCR employed 60 Vbeta and 13 Jbeta primers. Profiled with immunoSEQ multiplex PCR; TCRdb holds only in-frame clones, not every one. This table has 110,000 to 150,000 clones, roughly 79% appearing once. The clonotype was recovered from a male donor in good health and CMV-seronegative. The material sequenced was PBMCs.

CDR3 DNA: TGCGCCAGCAGCCAAGATAGAAGCGGGGGCGTTGGGGAGCAGTTCTTC. It yields the protein CASSQDRSGGVGEQFF. This sequence joins TRBV4-1 and TRBJ2-1, with 8 bases aligning to TRBD2. Unmatched junction bases numbered 11, after V lost 0 bases and J lost 10 bases. Germline-derived CDR1 and CDR2 are MGHRA and YSYEKL. The CDR3 extends over 16 amino acids.